A selection of T cell receptor beta chains follows, all from one sample in a study of blood T cell repertoires in COVID-19. The table came from immunoSEQ multiplex PCR; TCRdb's copy has only in-frame clones and leaves some out. Of tens of thousands of clones listed, more than 75% are singletons. The specimen sequenced was peripheral blood. The receptors stem from a human donor with active COVID-19. The donor label of this sample is uncertain. The CDR3 runs from the conserved cysteine through the conserved F or W. The order of the fields is V gene, D gene, J gene, clone size, CDR3 DNA, CDR3 protein. D genes are given only for firm matches. Some rows mark clone size as missing; the rest say once, few, many or name a class of expanded clone.

TRBV7-3,TRBD1,TRBJ1-2,-,TGTGCCAGCAGCCCGTCTGGGCGGACAGGGAACGGCTACACCTTC,CASSPSGRTGNGYTF
TRBV28,TRBD2,TRBJ2-7,-,TGTGCCAGCAGATTACTAGCGGGAGGCGCCGGCTACGAGCAGTACTTC,CASRLLAGGAGYEQYF
TRBV30,-,TRBJ1-2,-,TGTGCCTGGAGTCCCGGGAATTATAACTATGGCTACACCTTC,CAWSPGNYNYGYTF
TRBV6-5,TRBD1,TRBJ2-7,-,TGTGCCAGCACCCAGGGACAGGGAGGCTACGAGCAGTACTTC,CASTQGQGGYEQYF
TRBV27,-,TRBJ2-3,-,TGTGCCAGCAGTGCGACTCGGGATACGCAGTATTTT,CASSATRDTQYF
TRBV9,-,TRBJ2-7,-,TGTGCCAGCAGCCCCCTTGGCGGGAATGGGTACGAGCAGTACTTC,CASSPLGGNGYEQYF
TRBV5-1,-,TRBJ1-1,-,TGCGCCAGCAGCCCGACAGGGAACACTGAAGCTTTCTTT,CASSPTGNTEAFF
TRBV7-3,-,TRBJ2-7,-,TGTGCCAGCAGCCCGTCCGGGGGTCCCTACGAGCAGTACTTC,CASSPSGGPYEQYF
TRBV6-2/TRBV6-3,TRBD2,TRBJ2-7,-,TGTGCCAGCAGTTACTCAGTGGCTAGCGGCGAGCAGTACTTC,CASSYSVASGEQYF
TRBV7-9,-,TRBJ1-1,-,TGTGCCAGCAGCTTAGGGACACTGAACACTGAAGCTTTCTTT,CASSLGTLNTEAFF
TRBV7-9,-,TRBJ2-2,-,TGTGCCAGCAGCGCCCGACAAGCGAACACCGGGGAGCTGTTTTTT,CASSARQANTGELFF
TRBV6-6,-,TRBJ2-7,-,TGTGCCAGCAGTTACTCGAAGGGTAGCGTCTCCTACGAGCAGTACTTC,CASSYSKGSVSYEQYF
TRBV7-9,TRBD2,TRBJ2-1,-,TGTGCCAGCAGCCCAAGGGCGGGAGGACCCCGGAGCTCCTACAATGAGCAGTTCTTC,CASSPRAGGPRSSYNEQFF
TRBV7-3,-,TRBJ1-6,-,TGTGCCAGCAGCTTACAACCAGGGATCAATTCACCCCTCCACTTT,CASSLQPGINSPLHF
TRBV18,TRBD2,TRBJ2-3,-,TGTGCCAGCTCAGCGACGGCGGGAGTCTCCACAGATACGCAGTATTTT,CASSATAGVSTDTQYF
TRBV28,TRBD2,TRBJ2-7,-,TGTGCCAGCAGTTCACTAGCGGGAAGGACCTACGAGCAGTACTTC,CASSSLAGRTYEQYF
TRBV5-4,TRBD2,TRBJ2-7,-,TGTGCCAGCAGCCGAGCGGGGGGCCCCTACGAGCAGTACTTC,CASSRAGGPYEQYF
TRBV25-1,TRBD2,TRBJ2-7,few,TGTGCCAGCAGTGAATCTGGCGGGAGGCCCTCCTACGAGCAGTACTTC,CASSESGGRPSYEQYF
TRBV2,-,TRBJ1-5,-,TGTGCCAGCAGTGAAGCGCTAGCCCTCCAGCCCCAGCATTTT,CASSEALALQPQHF
TRBV7-9,-,TRBJ2-1,-,TGTGCCAGCAGCTTTACAGAGGAGCAGTTCTTC,CASSFTEEQFF
TRBV2,TRBD2,TRBJ2-1,-,TGTGCCAGCAGTGAAGAGGGACTAGCGGGACCGAATGAGCAGTTCTTC,CASSEEGLAGPNEQFF
TRBV28,-,TRBJ1-4,-,TGTGCCAGCAGTCTAAGGGGCTCAACTAATGAAAAACTGTTTTTT,CASSLRGSTNEKLFF
TRBV7-2,TRBD2,TRBJ2-5,-,TGTGCCAGCAGCTTAAGAGGGAGGGCCGCAGAGACCCAGTACTTC,CASSLRGRAAETQYF
TRBV4-1,TRBD2,TRBJ2-7,-,TGCGCCAGCAGCCAAGTGGGGGGGTTCGACGAGCAGTACTTC,CASSQVGGFDEQYF
TRBV3-1/TRBV3-2,TRBD1,TRBJ1-2,-,TGTGCCAGCAGCCCGGCGACAGGGGGCTTGGTCTATGGCTACACCTTC,CASSPATGGLVYGYTF
TRBV7-2,TRBD2,TRBJ2-3,-,TGTGCCAGCAGCCAGGACCTACTAGCGGGAGCGACAGATACGCAGTATTTT,CASSQDLLAGATDTQYF
TRBV5-8,-,TRBJ2-4,-,TGTGCCAGCAGTTTTACAGGGACGAACATTCAGTACTTC,CASSFTGTNIQYF
TRBV27,-,TRBJ1-5,-,TGTGCCAGCAGTTTATACAGGAGTGATCAGCCCCAGCATTTT,CASSLYRSDQPQHF
TRBV19,TRBD2,TRBJ2-3,-,TGTGCCAGTACCTCGGAACAGCGGGAATATGATACGCAGTATTTT,CASTSEQREYDTQYF
TRBV7-9,TRBD1,TRBJ1-1,few,TGTGCCAGCAGCCAAGGGACAGGGGGCCTGCTGAACACTGAAGCTTTCTTT,CASSQGTGGLLNTEAFF
TRBV7-9,TRBD1,TRBJ1-1,-,TGTGCCAGCAGCTTAGTAGGGGGCCTGAGGAACACTGAAGCTTTCTTT,CASSLVGGLRNTEAFF
TRBV6-6,TRBD2,TRBJ2-7,-,TGTGCCAGCAGCCAGAGGGGGCTAGCGGGAGTGCGGGAGCAGTACTTC,CASSQRGLAGVREQYF
TRBV30,-,TRBJ1-6,-,TGTGCCTGGACGGGACAAAATAATTCACCCCTCCACTTT,CAWTGQNNSPLHF
TRBV18,TRBD1,TRBJ2-3,once,TGTGCCAGCTCACTTCTCGGGACAGGGGGCATGACAGATACGCAGTATTTT,CASSLLGTGGMTDTQYF
TRBV5-6,TRBD2,TRBJ2-7,-,TGTGCCAGCAGCCCCTTGCGGGAGTATTACGAGCAGTACTTC,CASSPLREYYEQYF
TRBV4-2,TRBD2,TRBJ2-3,-,TGTGCCAGCAGCCAAGAGGTCACGGGACTAGCGAGAACGGATACGCAGTATTTT,CASSQEVTGLARTDTQYF
TRBV6-1,-,TRBJ2-3,-,TGTGCCAGCAGTGAAATCCGTGGGGGCGCAGATACGCAGTATTTT,CASSEIRGGADTQYF
TRBV19,-,TRBJ1-5,-,TGTGCCAGTAGTATTGGCAGATCCCGTTCTCAGCCCCAGCATTTT,CASSIGRSRSQPQHF
TRBV19,TRBD1,TRBJ1-5,-,TGTGCCAGTAGTATTTACGCGACAGGGGAATTTAAGCCCCAGCATTTT,CASSIYATGEFKPQHF
TRBV28,TRBD1,TRBJ2-7,-,TGTGCCAGCAGTTCTGCTTTGGGACAGGGATCCGGTGTTCGGCTGGGGCAGTACTTC,CASSSALGQGSGVRLGQYF
TRBV7-9,-,TRBJ2-3,-,TGTGCCAGCACAGTTTCCCAGGCTCCGACAGATACGCAGTATTTT,CASTVSQAPTDTQYF
TRBV12-5,TRBD1,TRBJ2-2,-,TGTGCTAGTGGTTTGGTAGGACAGGGGATCACCGGGGAGCTGTTTTTT,CASGLVGQGITGELFF
TRBV7-6,TRBD2,TRBJ2-1,-,TGTGCCAGCAGCTCCCGGTCGACTAGCGGGAGAGGCAATGAGCAGTTCTTC,CASSSRSTSGRGNEQFF
TRBV5-1,TRBD1,TRBJ1-5,-,TGCGCCAGCAGTCCCGGGACAGGGGCGTATGGGCATCAGCCCCAGCATTTT,CASSPGTGAYGHQPQHF
TRBV6-2/TRBV6-3,TRBD1,TRBJ2-5,-,TGTGCCAGCAACCCGGACAGGGGGGAGACCCAGTACTTC,CASNPDRGETQYF
TRBV5-4,TRBD1,TRBJ1-2,few,TGTGCCAGCAGCTGGAGACAGGGTTCGGGTTATGGCTACACCTTC,CASSWRQGSGYGYTF
TRBV7-2,-,TRBJ1-2,-,TGTGCCAGCAGCTTGAAGGGGAACTATGGCTACACCTTC,CASSLKGNYGYTF
TRBV5-1,TRBD1,TRBJ1-1,once,TGCGCCAGCAGCTTACAGGGGGCGAACACTGAAGCTTTCTTT,CASSLQGANTEAFF
TRBV12-3/TRBV12-4,-,TRBJ1-4,-,TGTGCCAGCAGCAGGGCTCGCGGTGAAAAACTGTTTTTT,CASSRARGEKLFF
TRBV29-1,TRBD1,TRBJ1-4,-,TGCAGCGTCAAGGGGACAGCTAATGAAAAACTGTTTTTT,CSVKGTANEKLFF
TRBV25-1,-,TRBJ2-7,-,TGTGCCAGCAGTGAAGTTCATGGCGGTCAGCAGTACTTC,CASSEVHGGQQYF
TRBV5-1,-,TRBJ2-3,-,TGCGCCAGCAGCTTGGACAGTGCAGATACGCAGTATTTT,CASSLDSADTQYF
TRBV27,-,TRBJ2-7,once,TGTGCCAGCAGCCTTCGACAGACCTACGAGCAGTACTTC,CASSLRQTYEQYF
TRBV6-1,-,TRBJ2-7,-,TGTGCCAGCAGTGAAGTTACTGGGCCCTACGAGCAGTACTTC,CASSEVTGPYEQYF
TRBV12-3/TRBV12-4,-,TRBJ1-5,-,TGTGCCAGCAGTTTGACAGGCAATCAGCCCCAGCATTTT,CASSLTGNQPQHF
TRBV21-1,-,TRBJ2-6,-,TGTGCCAGCAGCCCCCCGAGGGGGTCTGGGGCCAACGTCCTGACTTTC,CASSPPRGSGANVLTF
TRBV7-9,TRBD2,TRBJ2-1,-,TGTGCCAGCAGCTTGTCCAGCGGGGTCTTTTCAGAGCAGTTCTTC,CASSLSSGVFSEQFF